Below are 22 T cell receptor beta chains sequenced from a single sample in a study of shared clonotypes between healthy human individuals. Generated by immunoSEQ multiplex PCR, the TCRdb table keeps only in-frame clones and is missing some. The repertoire consists of approximately 740,000 clones, with over 65% occurring once and the leading ten covering 1.5% to 2%. Sequencing was carried out using memory CD4+ T cells sorted from blood. Subset noted: CD45RA-negative fraction. The receptors derive from a woman in her 30s in good health.

The chain has TRBV7-3 and TRBJ1-1; D possibly corresponds to TRBD1 (6 bases). The V gene lost 6 bases and the J gene lost 4 bases, with 15 bases spanning the gap. CDR1 SGHTA and CDR2 FQGTGA come from the germline V gene. This CDR3 comprises 14 residues. Here the CDR3 reads CASSNDRRSTEAFF. The CDR3 region has the DNA TGTGCCAGCAGTAATGACAGGAGGAGCACTGAAGCTTTCTTT.

This chain connects TRBV2 to TRBJ2-7; 9 nucleotides line up with TRBD1. V lost 7 bases and J lost 3; bases outside the gene matches: 7. This CDR3 spans 14 amino acids. Germline values: CDR1 SNHLY, CDR2 FYNNEI. The CDR3 loop reads CASIRDRVSYEQYF. The CDR3 DNA follows: TGTGCCAGCATCCGGGACAGGGTAAGCTACGAGCAGTACTTC.

V usage is TRBV23-1 and J usage is TRBJ1-4; no definite D call. TRBV23-1 has ORF status, its function being uncertain. The germline V and J ends were trimmed by 6 bases and 3 bases, with 26 bases remaining between them. The CDR3 spans 19 residues. Here the CDR3 DNA reads TGCGCCAGCAGCCGAATCGCCTTCTCCCCGCTTCTCGCTAATGAAAAACTGTTTTTT. As protein: CASSRIAFSPLLANEKLFF.

This clone has just a few counts. The chain is built from TRBV30 and TRBJ2-5; TRBD1 matches 7 bases. V trimming: 0 bases; J trimming: 4 bases; junction bases outside the gene matches: 8. The germline CDR1 and CDR2 sequences are GTSNPN and SVGIG (reference sequence). The CDR3 has 15 amino acids. As DNA, the CDR3 is TGTGCCTGGAGTGTGTCGCGAGGGGGCGGAGAGACCCAGTACTTC. Amino acids: CAWSVSRGGGETQYF.

V usage is TRBV5-8 and J usage is TRBJ1-1, with D possibly matching TRBD1 (6 bases). This CDR3 comprises 15 residues. The germline V and J ends were trimmed by 0 bases and 6 bases, with 15 bases remaining between them. Germline V gene data show CDR1 as SGHTS and CDR2 as YDEGEE. The DNA for the CDR3 is TGTGCCAGCAGCTTGGCCGTAGGGGGTAGAGCTGAAGCTTTCTTT. It codes for CASSLAVGGRAEAFF.

V usage is TRBV5-8 and J usage is TRBJ1-2; 8 nucleotides line up with TRBD1. The CDR3 sequence is 16 residues long. The germline gives CDR1 SGHTS, CDR2 YDEGEE. Trimming cost V 4 bases and J 3 bases; bases outside gene matches: 11. The CDR3 is CASSTLGRTGHYGYTF. The CDR3 DNA sequence: TGTGCCAGCAGCACCCTTGGGAGGACAGGGCACTATGGCTACACCTTC. The full variable domain, completed using reference TRBV5-8 and TRBJ1-2, is EAGVTQSPTHLIKTRGQQATLRCSPISGHTSVYWYQQALGLGLQFLLWYDEGEERNRGNFPPRFSGRQFPNYSSELNVNALELEDSALYLCASSTLGRTGHYGYTFGSGTRLTVV.

The DNA of the CDR3 is TGTGCCAGCAGCGTAGCTGAGGGCTATGGCTACACCTTC. As protein: CASSVAEGYGYTF. This sequence joins TRBV9 and TRBJ1-2; no clear D. The germline V gene encodes CDR1 SGDLS and CDR2 YYNGEE. Trimming stripped 0 bases from V and 4 bases from J, with 7 bases between. This CDR3 contains 13 residues.

The rearrangement joins TRBV7-9 to TRBJ2-6; 10 bases map to TRBD1. Germline V gene sequence: CDR1 SEHNR, CDR2 FQNEAQ (reference sequence). CDR3 length: 17 residues. The J segment lost 0 bases and the V segment lost 3 bases, leaving 2 bases of the junction unmatched. Here the CDR3 reads CASSFGQGGSGANVLTF. The CDR3 region has the DNA TGTGCCAGCAGCTTCGGACAGGGGGGCTCTGGGGCCAACGTCCTGACTTTC.

In nucleotides, the CDR3 is TGTGCCAGCAGGCGGACTAGCGGAGCTAGCACAGATACGCAGTATTTT. Its protein product is CASRRTSGASTDTQYF. The V call is TRBV6-4, the J call TRBJ2-3; 10 bases match TRBD2. The CDR3 has 16 residues. Germline V CDR1 and CDR2: MRHNA, SNTAGT. Germline trimming cut 6 bases from V and 0 bases from J; bases unmatched to any gene: 6.

This clone was seen a handful of times. The CDR3 sequence: CASSETGDSQYF. The CDR3 DNA is TGTGCCAGCAGTGAAACGGGGGACTCGCAGTATTTT. The chain has TRBV2 and TRBJ2-3; perhaps TRBD2 as D (6 bases). From germline, CDR1 is SNHLY and CDR2 FYNNEI. V lost 2 bases to trimming and J lost 10 bases, with 10 bases between them. The length of the CDR3 is 12 residues.

The chain links TRBV4-2 to TRBJ2-1; 10 nucleotides match TRBD2. CDR1 is LGHNA and CDR2 is YNFKEQ in the germline V gene. The CDR3 sequence is 15 residues long. After removal of 4 bases from V and 4 bases from J, the junction contained 4 bases not matched to a gene. The CDR3 loop reads CASSLRTSGYNEQFF. The CDR3 nucleotides read TGTGCCAGCAGCCTCAGGACTAGCGGATACAATGAGCAGTTCTTC.

This clone was found a few times. The chain couples TRBV27 to TRBJ1-2; 7 bases fit TRBD1. This CDR3 is built from 13 residues. The junction had 3 bases not matched to a gene; V was cut back by 2 bases and J by 6 bases. Germline values: CDR1 MNHEY, CDR2 SMNVEV (reference sequence). The CDR3 DNA reads as TGTGCCAGCAGTTTAAACAGGGGAAATGGCTACACCTTC. Protein sequence: CASSLNRGNGYTF.

The chain combines TRBV4-2 with TRBJ1-2; D not certain. The CDR3 runs 18 residues. The germline CDR1 and CDR2 sequences are LGHNA and YNFKEQ. The V and J ends lost 1 base and 6 bases respectively, with 24 bases between them. Here the CDR3 DNA reads TGTGCCAGCAGCCAAGCCAGAGGCCGACAATCCGCCTCCGATGGCTACACCTTC. The encoded protein is CASSQARGRQSASDGYTF.

The gene calls are TRBV6-6 and TRBJ2-4; perhaps D is TRBD1 or TRBD2 (7 bases each). The CDR3 is made up of 15 amino acids. Germline CDR1 MNHNY, CDR2 SVGAGI (reference sequence). V was clipped by 0 bases and J by 8 bases, with 14 bases between them. CDR3 protein: CASSYSVSGGDIQYF. CDR3 DNA sequence: TGTGCCAGCAGTTACTCGGTTTCAGGGGGGGACATTCAGTACTTC.

The V and J genes are TRBV7-9 and TRBJ2-2; D is perhaps TRBD1 (6 bases). CDR1 and CDR2 (germline): SEHNR, FQNEAQ (reference sequence). V lost 1 base, J lost 6 bases, and 15 bases lay in between. CDR3 length: 16 amino acids. The CDR3 loop reads CASSLGQVGQAGELFF. CDR3 nucleotides: TGTGCCAGCAGCTTAGGACAGGTCGGGCAAGCCGGGGAGCTGTTTTTT.

The V and J genes are TRBV9 and TRBJ2-1; TRBD1 is a possible D gene (7 bases). Between the trimmed V and J ends, which lost 4 bases and 6 bases, there was a span of 23 bases. This CDR3 contains 17 residues. Germline loops: CDR1 SGDLS, CDR2 YYNGEE. Here the CDR3 DNA reads TGTGCCAGCAGCCCAGGGGGGTTTGGAGGGGCGGGCAATGAGCAGTTCTTC. Its protein product is CASSPGGFGGAGNEQFF.

The chain has TRBV5-1 and TRBJ2-4; either TRBD1 or TRBD2 may supply D (5 bases each). CDR3 length: 15 residues. CDR1 is SGHRS, CDR2 YFSETQ, per germline. V lost 5 bases to trimming and J lost 0 bases, with 12 bases between them. CDR3 protein: CASRRDGIAKNIQYF. The CDR3, as DNA: TGCGCCAGCAGGAGGGACGGAATAGCCAAAAACATTCAGTACTTC.

This chain uses TRBV7-6 with TRBJ2-1; 8 bases match TRBD1. Trimming cost V 5 bases and J 0 bases; bases outside gene matches: 9. The CDR3 length is 17 residues. Per germline, CDR1 SGHVS and CDR2 FNYEAQ. This chain's CDR3 is CASSQIWTGSSYNEQFF. For the CDR3, the DNA is TGTGCCAGCAGCCAAATTTGGACAGGGAGCTCCTACAATGAGCAGTTCTTC.

The chain joins TRBV27 to TRBJ1-2; 7 nucleotides align to TRBD1. The length of the CDR3 is 15 residues. V was clipped by 3 bases and J by 0 bases; unmatched bases: 4. Germline V CDR1 and CDR2: MNHEY, SMNVEV (reference sequence). The chain's CDR3 is CASSLRQGANYGYTF. CDR3 coding DNA: TGTGCCAGCAGTTTGAGACAGGGAGCTAACTATGGCTACACCTTC.

This clone was seen more than once but under ten times. In DNA, the CDR3 is TGTGCCAGCTCTACTAGCGGAAACTACAATGAGCAGTTCTTC. Translated: CASSTSGNYNEQFF. The V and J genes are TRBV6-1 and TRBJ2-1, with TRBD2 matching over 8 bases. The trim removed 8 bases at V and 3 bases at J, leaving 6 bases unmatched. Germline V gene sequence: CDR1 MNHNS, CDR2 SASEGT. The CDR3 is made up of 14 amino acids.

Points on this clone: Other nucleotide sequences from this sample produce the same CDR3. V gene TRBV7-3 combines with J gene TRBJ1-1; D perhaps matches TRBD1 (6 bases). The ends were cut back, 5 bases at V and 7 bases at J, with 14 bases in the middle. The germline gives CDR1 SGHTA, CDR2 FQGTGA. CDR3 length equals 13 residues. This chain's CDR3 is CASSAGANREAFF. In nucleotides, the CDR3 is TGTGCCAGCAGCGCAGGGGCCAACCGTGAAGCTTTCTTT.

The chain employs TRBV28 and TRBJ1-4; possible D gene TRBD1, 5 bases. The germline V gene encodes CDR1 MDHEN and CDR2 SYDVKM. V lost 6 bases and J lost 8, with 13 bases in between. The CDR3 length is 13 residues. The CDR3: CASRPTGGEKLFF. DNA of the CDR3: TGTGCCAGCAGGCCAACAGGTGGAGAAAAACTGTTTTTT.